These 5 T cell receptor beta chains share one sample of origin, sequenced in a study of graft-versus-host responses after intestinal transplantation. Sequencing used immunoSEQ multiplex PCR; TCRdb keeps in-frame clones, though not all of them. Here the sample spans about 90,000 clones, 85% to 95% being singletons. The antigens for these receptors are not known. The sequences come from unstimulated CD8+ T cells sorted from spleen or lymph node cells, collected before transplant. All receptors derive from a human donor who was the organ donor for an intestinal transplant.

The chain joins TRBV9 to TRBJ2-3; D is unclear. This CDR3 has 11 residues. Germline CDR1 is SGDLS and CDR2 is YYNGEE. Trimming took off 4 bases at V and 14 bases at J, with 14 bases between the two ends. The CDR3 nucleotides are TGTGCCAGCAGCCCCGCGGCCCTTTTGTATTTT. Amino acids: CASSPAALLYF.

The chain carries TRBV11-3 and TRBJ2-1, with 7 bases lining up with TRBD1. The CDR3 spans 14 residues. Trimming took 1 base from V and 8 from J; bases not matched to a gene: 5. CDR1 and CDR2 from the germline V gene are SGHNT and YENEEA. CDR3 DNA sequence: TGTGCCAGCAGCTTAGGGACAGGTTTAGATGAGCAGTTCTTC. Translating gives CASSLGTGLDEQFF.

This chain uses TRBV27 with TRBJ2-3; 8 nucleotides agree with TRBD2. There are 16 residues in the CDR3. The V and J ends lost 5 bases and 8 bases, in that order; junction bases with no gene match: 15. Looked up from germline, CDR1 is MNHEY and CDR2 is SMNVEV (reference sequence). CDR3 DNA sequence: TGTGCCAGCAGTCCAGTCGGGGGGGGACTTTTTCGTACGCAGTATTTT. Its translation: CASSPVGGGLFRTQYF.

This rearrangement joins TRBV19 to TRBJ2-1; 9 bases are a match to TRBD2. Germline lookup yields CDR1 LNHDA and CDR2 SQIVND (reference sequence). There are 16 residues in the CDR3. The V and J ends lost 4 bases and 8 bases, in that order; junction bases with no gene match: 12. CDR3 protein: CASSNAAGGPIYEQFF. Here the CDR3 DNA reads TGTGCCAGTAGTAACGCGGCGGGAGGGCCGATATATGAGCAGTTCTTC.

The chain has TRBV14 and TRBJ2-3; weak D call: TRBD2 (6 bases). The CDR3 covers 18 residues. V shed 0 bases and J shed 1 base, with 17 bases lying between them. From germline, CDR1 is SGHDN and CDR2 FVKESK. This CDR3 is CASSQDGFTSSRTDTQYF. CDR3 coding DNA: TGTGCCAGCAGCCAAGATGGTTTTACTAGCTCTCGCACAGATACGCAGTATTTT. The complete variable domain, with remaining parts taken from reference TRBV14 and TRBJ2-3, reads EAGVTQFPSHSVIEKGQTVTLRCDPISGHDNLYWYRRVMGKEIKFLLHFVKESKQDESGMPNNRFLAERTGGTYSTLKVQPAELEDSGVYFCASSQDGFTSSRTDTQYFGPGTRLTVL.